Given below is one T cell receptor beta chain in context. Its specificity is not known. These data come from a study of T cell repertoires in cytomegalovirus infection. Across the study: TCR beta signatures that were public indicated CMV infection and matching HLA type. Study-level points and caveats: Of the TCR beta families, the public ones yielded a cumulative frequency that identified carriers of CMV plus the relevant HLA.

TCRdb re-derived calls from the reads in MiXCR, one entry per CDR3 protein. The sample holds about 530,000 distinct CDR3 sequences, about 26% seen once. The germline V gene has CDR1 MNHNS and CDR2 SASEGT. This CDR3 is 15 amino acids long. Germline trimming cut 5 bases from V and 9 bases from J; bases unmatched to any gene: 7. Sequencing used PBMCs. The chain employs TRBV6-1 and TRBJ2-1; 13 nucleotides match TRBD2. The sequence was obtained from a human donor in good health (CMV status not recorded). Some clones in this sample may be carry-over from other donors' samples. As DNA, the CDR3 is TGTGCCAGCAGTAGATGGACTAGCGGGAGTCTTGAGCAGTTCTTC. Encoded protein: CASSRWTSGSLEQFF.